This TCR beta chain came from a study of T cell responses to AZD1222 COVID-19 vaccine. Study-wide points: Donors in the cohort were predominantly white British and more often female, and clonal diversity was possibly underestimated. Reportedly, nearly half the spike-specific TCRs target unmutated variant regions. The peak T cell response came first, and repertoires were sampled only after it.

Details on this clone: Its antigen is undetermined.

Here immunoSEQ multiplex PCR was the method, and the copy in TCRdb shows in-frame clones only, minus some. The table lists more than 250,000 clones, roughly 93% of them singletons, with roughly 0.51% in the top ten. The length of the CDR3 is 13 residues. The V gene lost 4 bases and the J gene lost 13 bases, with 20 bases spanning the gap. In germline, CDR1 is ENHRY, CDR2 SYGVKD. This rearrangement joins TRBV10-3 to TRBJ2-7; no clear D. The starting material was peripheral blood, obtained on day 0 of AZD1222 vaccination. The clonotype comes from an adult in good health. DNA for the CDR3: TGTGCCATCAGTGGAGGCCAACACCGGTCTCTATACTTC. It yields the protein CAISGGQHRSLYF.